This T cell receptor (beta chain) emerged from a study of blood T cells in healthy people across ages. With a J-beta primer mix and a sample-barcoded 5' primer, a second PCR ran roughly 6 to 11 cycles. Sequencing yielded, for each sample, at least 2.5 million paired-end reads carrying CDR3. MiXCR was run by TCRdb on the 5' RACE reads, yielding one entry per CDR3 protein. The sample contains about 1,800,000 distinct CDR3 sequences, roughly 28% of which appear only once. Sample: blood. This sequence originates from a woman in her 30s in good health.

The DNA of the CDR3 is TGTGCCAGCAGTTCAATTTCAGGGGATACTGAAGCTTTCTTT. Translation: CASSSISGDTEAFF. The chain couples TRBV6-6 to TRBJ1-1; perhaps TRBD1 as D (6 bases). V dropped 4 bases and J dropped 5 bases, with 14 bases sitting between them. This CDR3 spans 14 amino acids. CDR1 and CDR2 from the germline V gene are MNHNY and SVGAGI (reference sequence).